The 8 T cell receptor beta chains reported below all come from one sample, sequenced in a study of blood T cells in healthy people across ages. Together with a sample-barcoded 5' primer, a J-beta primer mix was included in a second PCR lasting about 6 to 11 cycles. Each CDR3 protein gets one entry after TCRdb re-called the 5' RACE reads with MiXCR. Of 1.2 million to 1.5 million distinct CDR3 sequences in the sample, approximately 59% are singletons; the top ten hold 6.5% to 8.5%. Sequencing input: blood. Source of these receptors: a man aged 18 to 29 in good health.

The V and J genes are TRBV29-1 and TRBJ2-1; possible D gene TRBD2, 6 bases. CDR1 and CDR2 (germline): SQVTM, ANQGSEA. The CDR3 sequence is 13 residues long. V lost 7 bases, J lost 10 bases, and 20 bases lay in between. The CDR3 sequence: CSAGGPARREQFF. The CDR3 DNA is TGCAGCGCCGGGGGACCGGCGCGCAGGGAGCAGTTCTTC.

This clonotype has just a few counts. The chain joins TRBV15 to TRBJ2-7; D may be TRBD2 (5 bases). Between the trimmed V and J ends, which lost 5 bases and 2 bases, there was a span of 13 bases. Germline V lookup: CDR1 LNHNV, CDR2 YYDKDF (reference sequence). The CDR3 totals 14 residues. The CDR3 DNA reads TGTGCCACCAGCCTTTGGACTGAACCCTACGAGCAGTACTTC. Its translation is CATSLWTEPYEQYF.

This clonotype was seen more than once but under ten times. V gene TRBV6-5 combines with J gene TRBJ2-2, with a possible D match to TRBD2 (5 bases). V lost 7 bases and J 6 bases, leaving 12 bases between the germline ends. Germline CDR1 reads MNHEY; CDR2 reads SVGAGI. The CDR3 consists of 13 residues. The CDR3 nucleotides read TGTGCCAGCACCTATAGCGAGTCCGGGGAGCTGTTTTTT. As protein: CASTYSESGELFF.

A few counts support this clonotype. The chain employs TRBV2 and TRBJ2-1, with a weak D call TRBD2 (5 bases). The CDR3 sequence is 12 residues long. Trimming removed 6 bases from V and 12 bases from J, with 15 bases in between. Germline lookup yields CDR1 SNHLY and CDR2 FYNNEI. CDR3 sequence reads: CASRNLKDWQFF. CDR3 bases: TGTGCCAGCAGAAACCTCAAGGACTGGCAGTTCTTC.

This clonotype was seen a few times. The chain couples TRBV27 to TRBJ2-1, with D perhaps matching TRBD1 (5 bases). This CDR3 has 14 amino acids. V lost 3 bases to trimming and J lost 3 bases, with 9 bases between them. CDR1 is MNHEY and CDR2 is SMNVEV in the germline V gene (reference sequence). The CDR3 is CASSLSRDYNEQFF. As DNA, the CDR3 is TGTGCCAGCAGTTTGTCCAGGGACTACAATGAGCAGTTCTTC.

This rearrangement joins TRBV4-3 to TRBJ2-3, with no clear D. Germline V gene sequence: CDR1 LGHNA, CDR2 YSLEER. V lost 0 bases and J lost 1, with 8 bases in between. The CDR3 runs 15 residues. CDR3 in DNA: TGCGCCAGCAGCCAAGATTCGGAACGCACAGATACGCAGTATTTT. It yields the protein CASSQDSERTDTQYF.

The genes are TRBV6-6 and TRBJ1-2; D is unresolved. The CDR3 is 11 residues long. V was trimmed by 5 bases and J by 7 bases, leaving 8 bases between them. Germline values: CDR1 MNHNY, CDR2 SVGAGI (reference sequence). The CDR3 loop is CASSATLGYTF. CDR3 DNA sequence: TGTGCCAGCAGTGCCACCCTTGGCTACACCTTC.

V is TRBV20-1 and J is TRBJ2-5, with 7 nucleotides matching TRBD1. The J call may be incorrect, as the DNA end agrees better with TRBJ2-7. This CDR3 has 15 amino acids. Germline V gene data show CDR1 as DFQATT and CDR2 as SNEGSKA (reference sequence). The CDR3 sequence is CSAEPGQRWNDEQYF. CDR3 in DNA: TGCAGTGCCGAACCGGGACAGAGATGGAATGACGAGCAGTACTTC.